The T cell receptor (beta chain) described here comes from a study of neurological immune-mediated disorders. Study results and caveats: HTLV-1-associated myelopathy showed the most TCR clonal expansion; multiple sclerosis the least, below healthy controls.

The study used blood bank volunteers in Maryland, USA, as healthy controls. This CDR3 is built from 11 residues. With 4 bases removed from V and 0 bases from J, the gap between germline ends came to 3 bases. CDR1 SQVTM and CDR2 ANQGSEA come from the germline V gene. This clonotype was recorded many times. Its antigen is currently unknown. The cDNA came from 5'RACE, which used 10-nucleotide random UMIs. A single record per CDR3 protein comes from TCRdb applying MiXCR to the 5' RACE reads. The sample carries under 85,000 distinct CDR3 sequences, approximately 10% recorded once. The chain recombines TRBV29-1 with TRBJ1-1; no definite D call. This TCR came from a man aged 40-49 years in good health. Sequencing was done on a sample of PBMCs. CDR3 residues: CSVVMNTEAFF. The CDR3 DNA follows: TGCAGCGTTGTAATGAACACTGAAGCTTTCTTT.